This T cell receptor (beta chain) was identified in a study of tumor T cells in aggressive B-cell lymphoma. Clones were read by immunoSEQ multiplex PCR, and TCRdb kept only the in-frame ones, dropping some. Of some 700 clones in the sample, 75% to 90% are singletons; the top ten hold about 13%. Germline V gene sequence: CDR1 SGHVS, CDR2 FQNEAQ. This CDR3 is 15 amino acids long. J lost 1 base, V lost 5 bases, and 7 bases had no gene match. The sequencing sample was made of tumor tissue. The V and J genes are TRBV7-8 and TRBJ2-7, with 8 bases that match TRBD1. This receptor was identified in an adult with diffuse large B cell lymphoma. The CDR3 sequence is CASSLGQGPSYEQYF. The CDR3 DNA reads TGTGCCAGCAGCCTCGGACAGGGTCCATCCTACGAGCAGTACTTC.